These 26 T cell receptor beta chains were all obtained from the same sample, sequenced in a study of blood T cell repertoires in COVID-19. TCRdb's copy holds only in-frame clones and misses some; the assay was immunoSEQ multiplex PCR. The sample holds about 190,000 clones, 89% seen once. Sequencing input: peripheral blood. The receptors were gathered from a man aged 40-49 years with acute or convalescent COVID-19.

The chain uses TRBV28 and TRBJ2-7; TRBD2 might be the D (5 bases). V was pared by 5 bases and J by 7 bases, with 15 bases between. In germline, CDR1 is MDHEN, CDR2 SYDVKM. The CDR3 is made up of 13 amino acids. CDR3 nucleotides: TGTGCCAGCAGTCCACCGAGGGCGCGAGAGCAGTACTTC. It yields the protein CASSPPRAREQYF.

The rearrangement joins TRBV6-2 or TRBV6-3 to TRBJ1-4, with 11 bases that match TRBD1. Germline V CDR1 and CDR2: MNHEY, SVGEGT. The V segment lost 0 bases and the J segment 6 bases; nucleotides outside the gene matches: 15. The CDR3 extends over 20 amino acids. Here the CDR3 reads CASSYSPHPGQGALDEKLFF. The CDR3 nucleotides are TGTGCCAGCAGTTACTCTCCCCATCCCGGACAGGGGGCATTGGATGAAAAACTGTTTTTT.

The chain is built from TRBV18 and TRBJ2-1, with 12 positions matching TRBD1. Trimming cost V 4 bases and J 0 bases; bases outside gene matches: 1. The CDR3 is made up of 16 amino acids. CDR1 and CDR2 from the germline V gene are KGHSH and LQKENI. Written as DNA, the CDR3 is TGTGCCAGCTCACGGGACAGGGGGCTCTCCTACAATGAGCAGTTCTTC. Translating it yields CASSRDRGLSYNEQFF.

This rearrangement joins TRBV23-1 to TRBJ2-7; the match to TRBD1 covers 10 bases. TRBV23-1 is an open reading frame, and its role is uncertain. J gave up 3 bases and V 1 base, and 30 bases lay outside the gene matches. The CDR3 covers 24 residues. As DNA, the CDR3 is TGCGCCAGCAGTCAATATACCCCCCGAGGCTTTCCGGGACAGGGGCTACCATATAACTACGAGCAGTACTTC. Translation gives CASSQYTPRGFPGQGLPYNYEQYF.

This chain links TRBV19 with TRBJ2-3; 11 bases agree with TRBD2. The V gene end was trimmed by 0 bases and the J gene end by 5 bases; junction bases not matched to a gene: 7. The length of the CDR3 is 17 residues. Germline assignment: CDR1 LNHDA and CDR2 SQIVND (reference sequence). CDR3 coding DNA: TGTGCCAGTAGTATAGAGGTAGCGGGGGGGCCAAGAGATACGCAGTATTTT. Protein sequence: CASSIEVAGGPRDTQYF.

V is TRBV5-1 and J is TRBJ2-1; TRBD2 aligns across 9 bases. V was clipped by 1 base and J by 0 bases; unmatched bases: 2. This CDR3 has 16 residues. The germline gives CDR1 SGHRS, CDR2 YFSETQ. DNA for the CDR3: TGCGCCAGCAGCTTGAGCGGGGGGATCTCCTACAATGAGCAGTTCTTC. This gives the protein CASSLSGGISYNEQFF.

The V gene is TRBV5-1, the J gene TRBJ2-2; 7 nucleotides align to TRBD2. This CDR3 has 16 amino acids. Germline trimming cut 0 bases from V and 5 bases from J; bases unmatched to any gene: 7. Germline V gene data show CDR1 as SGHRS and CDR2 as YFSETQ. This CDR3 is CASSLETGGSTGELFF. CDR3 sequence (DNA): TGCGCCAGCAGCTTGGAAACGGGGGGTTCGACCGGGGAGCTGTTTTTT.

The chain joins TRBV5-1 to TRBJ2-3; TRBD2 agrees at 11 bases. Trimming cost V 4 bases and J 1 base; bases outside gene matches: 2. CDR3 length equals 15 residues. The germline V gene has CDR1 SGHRS and CDR2 YFSETQ. The CDR3 DNA sequence: TGCGCCAGCAGCCCGGGACTAGCGGGCACAGATACGCAGTATTTT. It is translated as CASSPGLAGTDTQYF.

The chain uses TRBV7-6 and TRBJ2-1, with TRBD1 matching over 7 bases. Germline CDR1 and CDR2: SGHVS and FNYEAQ. V gave up 1 base and J gave up 4 bases; unmatched junction bases: 4. The CDR3 is 15 residues long. The CDR3 loop reads CASSLDGQDYNEQFF. The CDR3 DNA reads TGTGCCAGCAGCTTAGACGGACAGGATTACAATGAGCAGTTCTTC.

V and J are TRBV6-5 and TRBJ2-1; D may be TRBD2 (6 bases). The V end lost 8 bases, the J end lost 5 bases, and 16 bases lay between the germline ends. CDR1 is MNHEY and CDR2 is SVGAGI in the germline V gene. The CDR3 contains 14 residues. CDR3 nucleotides: TGTGCCAGCGCGACTAGGACACCCAACAATGAGCAGTTCTTC. It codes for CASATRTPNNEQFF.

This chain connects TRBV6-2 or TRBV6-3 to TRBJ2-1; 7 bases map to TRBD2. The CDR3 runs to 15 residues. Germline V gene lookup returns CDR1 MNHEY and CDR2 SVGEGT. With V trimmed by 5 bases and J by 0 bases, 4 bases remained unmatched. CDR3 bases: TGTGCCAGCAGTCACTGGACTAGCTCCTACAATGAGCAGTTCTTC. Encoded protein: CASSHWTSSYNEQFF.

V gene TRBV19 combines with J gene TRBJ1-4; 8 bases map to TRBD1. Losses at the gene ends were 4 bases for V and 3 bases for J; bases not matched to a gene: 4. Germline values: CDR1 LNHDA, CDR2 SQIVND (reference sequence). This CDR3 has 15 amino acids. The CDR3 loop is CASSTQGAPNEKLFF. DNA for the CDR3: TGTGCCAGTAGTACCCAGGGGGCGCCTAATGAAAAACTGTTTTTT.

Here the CDR3 DNA reads TGTGCCAGCAGGACGACAGACCATGGCTACACCTTC. It encodes CASRTTDHGYTF. The genes are TRBV6-5 and TRBJ1-2; D may be TRBD1 (5 bases). Germline values: CDR1 MNHEY, CDR2 SVGAGI. CDR3 length equals 12 residues. With 6 bases removed from V and 6 bases from J, the gap between germline ends came to 11 bases.

The chain employs TRBV7-2 and TRBJ2-4, with TRBD2 matching 9 bases. Germline V CDR1 and CDR2: SGHTA, FQGNSA. The junction had 5 bases not matched to a gene; V was cut back by 4 bases and J by 1 base. The CDR3 is made up of 16 amino acids. This CDR3 reads CASSSRGGAAKNIQYF. For the CDR3, the DNA is TGTGCCAGCAGCTCCCGCGGGGGGGCGGCCAAAAACATTCAGTACTTC.

The rearrangement uses TRBV9 and TRBJ2-7, with D possibly TRBD1 on 6 matching bases. Per germline, CDR1 SGDLS and CDR2 YYNGEE. The CDR3 has 16 residues. V lost 4 bases to trimming and J lost 3 bases, with 20 bases between them. The DNA for the CDR3 is TGTGCCAGCAGCCCTGGGGGCGGGTTCCCTAACTACGAGCAGTACTTC. Its translation is CASSPGGGFPNYEQYF.

This clone was recorded only once. The chain couples TRBV12-5 to TRBJ1-6; 7 nucleotides align to TRBD1. The ends lost 11 bases at V and 4 bases at J; junction bases unmatched: 8. Germline CDR1 LGHNT, CDR2 FRNRAP. This CDR3 has 14 amino acids. The chain's CDR3 is CASGGSEYNSPLHF. The CDR3 bases are TGTGCTTCAGGGGGGAGCGAATATAATTCACCCCTCCACTTT.

The V call is TRBV9, the J call TRBJ2-1; 8 bases are a match to TRBD1. The CDR3 contains 14 residues. CDR1 SGDLS and CDR2 YYNGEE come from the germline V gene. J was trimmed by 5 bases and V by 0 bases; bases with no gene match: 1. The CDR3 nucleotides are TGTGCCAGCAGCGTAGGGGACAGGAACAATGAGCAGTTCTTC. The encoded protein is CASSVGDRNNEQFF.

The chain combines TRBV7-2 with TRBJ2-3; 9 bases align to TRBD1. The CDR3 sequence is 16 residues long. The V gene's germline CDR1 is SGHTA and CDR2 FQGNSA. V shed 5 bases, J shed 4 bases, and the junction held 10 bases outside the gene matches. CDR3 region: CASSALDRGGADTQYF. The CDR3, as DNA: TGTGCCAGCAGCGCTTTGGACAGGGGTGGGGCAGATACGCAGTATTTT.

This clone showed up just once. CDR3 DNA sequence: TGTGCCAGCAGCCGTAGACAGGGCCCCAATCAGCCCCAGCATTTT. Protein product: CASSRRQGPNQPQHF. The V and J genes are TRBV7-8 and TRBJ1-5; 7 nucleotides align to TRBD1. Germline-derived CDR1 and CDR2 are SGHVS and FQNEAQ. The CDR3 runs 15 residues. Germline trimming cut 5 bases from V and 3 bases from J; bases unmatched to any gene: 7.

This rearrangement joins TRBV7-2 to TRBJ1-2, with 7 bases identical to TRBD1. The CDR3 sequence is 17 residues long. With V trimmed by 5 bases and J by 0 bases, 12 bases remained unmatched. Germline-derived CDR1 and CDR2 are SGHTA and FQGNSA. This chain's CDR3 is CASSPRRDSLSNYGYTF. Written as DNA, the CDR3 is TGTGCCAGCAGCCCCCGACGGGACAGCCTATCTAACTATGGCTACACCTTC. Combining the CDR3 with reference TRBV7-2 and TRBJ1-2 gives the whole variable domain GAGVSQSPSNKVTEKGKDVELRCDPISGHTALYWYRQSLGQGLEFLIYFQGNSAPDKSGLPSDRFSAERTGGSVSTLTIQRTQQEDSAVYLCASSPRRDSLSNYGYTFGSGTRLTVV.

The chain carries TRBV9 and TRBJ2-7, with D possibly TRBD1 on 6 matching bases. Per germline, CDR1 SGDLS and CDR2 YYNGEE. The CDR3 has 13 residues. V was clipped by 7 bases and J by 2 bases, with 13 bases between them. The CDR3 nucleotides read TGTGCCAGCGCAGGGGCCGGGACCTACGAGCAGTACTTC. It is translated as CASAGAGTYEQYF.

The gene calls are TRBV2 and TRBJ2-5, with TRBD2 identical over 9 bases. V shed 4 bases, J shed 5 bases, and the junction held 5 bases outside the gene matches. Germline assignment: CDR1 SNHLY and CDR2 FYNNEI. This CDR3 has 14 residues. CDR3 region: CASSGRGGGETQYF. The DNA for the CDR3 is TGTGCCAGCAGTGGGCGGGGGGGCGGTGAGACCCAGTACTTC.

This clone was picked up one time. V gene TRBV11-2 combines with J gene TRBJ1-1; D call uncertain. CDR1 SGHAT and CDR2 FQNNGV come from the germline V gene. Trimming pared 5 bases from V and 4 bases from J, leaving 17 bases between. CDR3 size: 15 residues. In nucleotides, the CDR3 is TGTGCCAGCAGCACAACCTTGAGACTTGCCACTGAAGCTTTCTTT. Residues: CASSTTLRLATEAFF.

The rearrangement joins TRBV10-3 to TRBJ2-3; 14 positions match TRBD2. CDR1 is ENHRY, CDR2 SYGVKD, per germline. Trimming at V came to 4 bases and at J to 4 bases, leaving 10 bases not matched to a gene. The CDR3 covers 18 residues. CDR3 region: CAISGRLAGGPSADTQYF. The CDR3 DNA reads as TGTGCCATCAGTGGCAGACTAGCGGGGGGGCCGAGCGCAGATACGCAGTATTTT.

This clone was counted only a few times. The CDR3 reads CASSQDISNQPQHF. As DNA, the CDR3 is TGTGCCAGCAGCCAAGATATCAGCAATCAGCCCCAGCATTTT. The J gene is TRBJ1-5, the V gene TRBV3-1 (or the pseudogene TRBV3-2); D is uncertain. The V end lost 0 bases, the J end lost 1 base, and 4 bases lay between the germline ends. The CDR3 extends over 14 amino acids. Germline V CDR1 and CDR2: LGHDT, YNNKEL (reference sequence).

The chain employs TRBV28 and TRBJ1-2; D is undetermined. V gave up 3 bases and J gave up 5 bases, with 13 bases separating them. Germline values: CDR1 MDHEN, CDR2 SYDVKM. CDR3 length: 14 residues. The CDR3 coding sequence is TGTGCCAGCAGTTTGCCCGGGGTTGGTTATGGCTACACCTTC. It codes for CASSLPGVGYGYTF.